This passage covers 5 T cell receptor beta chains from one sample sequenced in a study of blood T cell repertoires in COVID-19. Profiled with immunoSEQ multiplex PCR; TCRdb holds only in-frame clones, not every one. The table records 150,000 to 200,000 clones, around nine tenths of them present only once. The sample was PBMCs or T cells enriched from blood (not recorded which). The receptors were sampled from a woman under 30 who had recovered from COVID-19.

The chain carries TRBV6-5 and TRBJ1-1, with D tentatively TRBD1 (6 bases). V was pared by 4 bases and J by 3 bases, with 9 bases between. This CDR3 is built from 13 residues. Germline loops: CDR1 MNHEY, CDR2 SVGAGI. The DNA of the CDR3 is TGTGCCAGCAGTTCACAGGGAGACACTGAAGCTTTCTTT. Protein: CASSSQGDTEAFF.

As for this clone: Different DNA sequences within this sample yield the same CDR3. V and J are TRBV6-2 or TRBV6-3 and TRBJ2-7; D is possibly TRBD2 (5 bases). The V and J ends lost 5 bases and 0 bases respectively, with 5 bases between them. Germline V gene data show CDR1 as MNHEY and CDR2 as SVGEGT. The CDR3 length is 12 residues. The CDR3 is CASSRGSYEQYF. The DNA for the CDR3 is TGTGCCAGCAGTCGGGGCTCCTACGAGCAGTACTTC.

The chain joins TRBV6-5 to TRBJ2-7; D is possibly TRBD2 (5 bases). Trimming left V 0 bases short and J 2 bases short, with 5 bases between. Germline-derived CDR1 and CDR2 are MNHEY and SVGAGI. The length of the CDR3 is 13 residues. CDR3 protein: CASSYSGAYEQYF. CDR3 sequence (DNA): TGTGCCAGCAGTTACTCCGGGGCCTACGAGCAGTACTTC.

This chain links TRBV28 with TRBJ1-2; 7 bases fit TRBD1. The CDR3 spans 11 residues. V shed 8 bases, J shed 8 bases, and the junction held 5 bases outside the gene matches. Germline CDR1 reads MDHEN; CDR2 reads SYDVKM. The CDR3 is CASHRGGGYTF. Here the CDR3 DNA reads TGTGCCAGCCACAGGGGCGGCGGCTACACCTTC.

In this sample, this clone turned up a few times. The rearrangement links TRBV3-1 (or the pseudogene TRBV3-2) to TRBJ2-3; 12 nucleotides line up with TRBD2. Germline assignment: CDR1 LGHDT and CDR2 YNNKEL (reference sequence). The CDR3 sequence is 18 residues long. Losses at the gene ends were 0 bases for V and 5 bases for J; bases not matched to a gene: 9. The CDR3 here is CASSQDSASGRAGDTQYF. DNA for the CDR3: TGTGCCAGCAGCCAAGATTCGGCTAGCGGGAGGGCCGGAGATACGCAGTATTTT.